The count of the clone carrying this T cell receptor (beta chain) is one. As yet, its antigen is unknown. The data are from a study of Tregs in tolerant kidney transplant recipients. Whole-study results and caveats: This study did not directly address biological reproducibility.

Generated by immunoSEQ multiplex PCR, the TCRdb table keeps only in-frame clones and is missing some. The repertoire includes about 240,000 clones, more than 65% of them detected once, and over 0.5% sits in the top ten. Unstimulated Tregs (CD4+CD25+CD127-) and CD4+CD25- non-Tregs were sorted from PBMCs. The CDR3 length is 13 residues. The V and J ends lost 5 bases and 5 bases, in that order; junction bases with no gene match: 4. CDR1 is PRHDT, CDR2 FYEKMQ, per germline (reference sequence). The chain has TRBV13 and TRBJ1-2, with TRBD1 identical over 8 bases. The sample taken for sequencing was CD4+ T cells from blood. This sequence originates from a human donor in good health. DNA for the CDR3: TGTGCCAGCAGCATGGACAGGGTGTATGGCTACACCTTC. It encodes CASSMDRVYGYTF.